This T cell receptor (beta chain) originates from a study of blood T cell repertoires in COVID-19. As for the study in general: Collection of acute and convalescent COVID-19 samples took place in the United States, Italy and Spain. T cells, B-cell-depleted T cells, or PBMCs provided the cDNA or gDNA that served as material.

Using immunoSEQ multiplex PCR, the repertoire was profiled, and TCRdb retains in-frame clones only, with some absent. The table lists roughly 220,000 clones, 81% of them singletons. Seattle patients were enrolled while actively infected and followed longitudinally. A few counts support this clone. The CDR3 covers 15 residues. From germline, CDR1 is LNHNV and CDR2 YYDKDF (reference sequence). Between the trimmed V and J ends, which lost 1 base and 0 bases, there was a span of 6 bases. Sequencing was done on a sample of peripheral blood. The V gene is TRBV15, the J gene TRBJ2-2; D gene ambiguous. The TCR sequence derives from a woman at least 80 years old with COVID-19, enrolled during active disease. The CDR3 protein is CATSRGRANTGELFF. For the CDR3, the DNA is TGTGCCACCAGCAGAGGACGGGCGAACACCGGGGAGCTGTTTTTT.